This record covers a single TCR beta chain. Antigen unknown. The CDR3 runs to 15 residues. CDR1 and CDR2 (germline): SGHRS, YFSETQ. V lost 4 bases to trimming and J lost 4 bases; unmatched junction nucleotides: 6. This entry comes from a study of cytomegalovirus exposure and HLA in healthy donors. Overall study findings and caveats: Follow-up analysis later connected one missense variant in DCLRE1C with trimming of TCR beta V- and J-genes. On later analysis, the bulk of CMV-associated TCR beta chains appeared to be HLA-restricted.

PCR involved 60 Vbeta and 13 Jbeta primers. Sequenced by immunoSEQ multiplex PCR; TCRdb stores in-frame clones only, minus some. The sample has fewer than 150,000 clones, 80% seen once. The chain employs TRBV5-1 and TRBJ2-2; TRBD1 matches 8 bases. The specimen sequenced was PBMCs. The receptor's source is a male donor in good health and CMV-seronegative. DNA for the CDR3: TGCGCCAGCAGCACCCGGACAGGGCCCACCGGGGAGCTGTTTTTT. This sequence encodes CASSTRTGPTGELFF.